This TCR beta chain is drawn from a study of T cell responses to AZD1222 COVID-19 vaccine (dated by TCRdb to 2020 to 2023). With regard to the full study: TCR sequencing covered some 250 trial participants: 200 to 210 given two doses of AZD1222 and approximately 25 given two doses of MenACWY control vaccine. Enrollment into the trials was organized by age into subgroups of 18-55, 56-69 and 70-plus years, and those subgroups contained roughly 140, 27 and 60 TCR-sequenced participants, respectively. The investigation overall reported the following: Most participants were white British and females outnumbered males, and the authors suggested that clonal diversity may have been underestimated. In the small 56-69-year group, the increase in depth fell short of significance, most likely because of low power. Conclusions about previously exposed vaccinees were limited because only a handful of AZD1222 recipients were SARS-CoV-2 seropositive at baseline. The whole spike protein was spanned by vaccine-associated CD4 TCRs, and dominant responses were seen in regions 160-218 and 743-854. Because no samples from the day 14 peak response were available, repertoires could be characterized only after the peak T cell response. After two AZD1222 doses, spike-specific TCR breadth and depth were significantly higher than at day 0 and than in MenACWY recipients. Nearly half of unique spike-specific TCRs reportedly recognized epitopes outside regions mutated in the B.1.351 and B.1.1.7 variants.

The CDR3 regions of human TCRbeta chains were analyzed by immunosequencing. Per the authors' processing: Repertoire TCRs were checked for matches against a reference library of SARS-CoV-2-specific TCRs that had been generated using the MIRA antigen-specificity platform. Breadth was defined as the fraction of unique TCRs that were SARS-CoV-2-associated. Depth was defined as the fraction of total T cells that were SARS-CoV-2-associated. Using the MIRA data, every spike-specific TCR was mapped to the spike region that the TCR reacted to and assigned to either a CD4 or a CD8 class. Log10-transformed breadth and depth values were compared by one-way ANOVA with Sidak's multiple comparisons tests. In its TCRdb copy, this immuneACCESS table keeps in-frame sequences only and misses some clones. Where compared with another copy, unresolved V genes explain less than half of these, and the others have no known cause. V and J calls and clone size are those listed in that table; D and trimming were worked out from the DNA. In this sample the table shows about 150,000 clones, around 90% of which occur a single time. The ten largest clones represent roughly 3.3% of the sample.

The meaning of the sample's time point label: about 28 days (+/-7) after the second vaccine dose. AZD1222 recipients with second doses at about 4 weeks or about 12 weeks were pooled, because spike-specific TCR depth and breadth did not differ between schedules. Samples from vaccinated people were obtained from the UK trials COV001 and COV002, which included a single-blind randomized controlled phase 2/3 trial of AZD1222 (ChAdOx1 nCoV-19) in healthy adults. For TCRbeta chain sequencing, PBMC samples were collected from trial participants at day 0 and at day 28 after the second dose. V lost 6 bases and J lost 0 bases; the stretch between them is 11 bases long. The germline V gene yields SNHLY for CDR1 and FYNNEI for CDR2. The CDR3 runs 14 amino acids, cysteine and phenylalanine included. The CDR3 DNA has 42 bases and is translated from base 1. Worth noting for this clone: Its antigen specificity is not known. Base qualities are not at hand, and no much larger clone is one base apart.

Source: peripheral blood, taken 28 days after the second AZD1222 dose. The clonotype comes from an adult who received the AZD1222 COVID-19 vaccine. The sequence is built from TRBV2 and TRBJ1-2; no D gene call is confident. At the DNA level, the sequence is TGTGCCAGCAGCCGGGCCACCTCTAACTATGGCTACACCTTC. The resulting protein is CASSRATSNYGYTF. Supplemented by the reference TRBV2 and TRBJ1-2 proteins around the CDR3, the complete variable domain is EPEVTQTPSHQVTQMGQEVILRCVPISNHLYFYWYRQILGQKVEFLVSFYNNEISEKSEIFDDQFSVERPDGSNFTLKIRSTKLEDSAMYFCASSRATSNYGYTFGSGTRLTVV.